The T cell receptor beta chain under discussion was sequenced for a study of radiotherapy plus CTLA-4 blockade in lung cancer. Study as a whole: Disease control was seen in approximately 29% of patients, objective responses in more than 15%.

Points from the study as a whole: Clones of tumor-derived TCRs expanded in blood after radiotherapy plus ipilimumab.

This clone was observed once. The target antigen is unknown. CDR3 length: 18 amino acids. Germline loops: CDR1 MGHRA, CDR2 YSYEKL. V was clipped by 1 base and J by 0 bases; unmatched bases: 11. The method was immunoSEQ multiplex PCR; TCRdb's version includes in-frame clones alone and lacks a portion of them. The sample yields around 18,000 clones, about 83% seen once. This receptor was taken from a human donor with non-small cell lung cancer whose response to radiotherapy plus ipilimumab could not be evaluated. The sequencing used peripheral blood, collected from a patient treated with radiotherapy plus ipilimumab. The chain employs TRBV4-1 and TRBJ2-7; TRBD1 aligns across 8 bases. The CDR3 sequence is CASSQVPLDRGNSYEQYF. The CDR3 DNA sequence: TGCGCCAGCAGCCAAGTGCCCCTTGACAGGGGCAACTCCTACGAGCAGTACTTC.